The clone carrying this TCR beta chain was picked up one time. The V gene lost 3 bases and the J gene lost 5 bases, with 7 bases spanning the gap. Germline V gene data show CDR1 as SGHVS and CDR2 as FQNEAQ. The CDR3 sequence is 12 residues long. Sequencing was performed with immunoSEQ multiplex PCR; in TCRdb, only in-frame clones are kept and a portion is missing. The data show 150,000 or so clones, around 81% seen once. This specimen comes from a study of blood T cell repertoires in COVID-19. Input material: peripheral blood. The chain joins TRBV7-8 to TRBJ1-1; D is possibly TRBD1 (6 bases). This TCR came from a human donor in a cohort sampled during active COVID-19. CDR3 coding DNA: TGTGCCAGCAGCTTTGGACAGACTGAAGCTTTCTTT. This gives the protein CASSFGQTEAFF.